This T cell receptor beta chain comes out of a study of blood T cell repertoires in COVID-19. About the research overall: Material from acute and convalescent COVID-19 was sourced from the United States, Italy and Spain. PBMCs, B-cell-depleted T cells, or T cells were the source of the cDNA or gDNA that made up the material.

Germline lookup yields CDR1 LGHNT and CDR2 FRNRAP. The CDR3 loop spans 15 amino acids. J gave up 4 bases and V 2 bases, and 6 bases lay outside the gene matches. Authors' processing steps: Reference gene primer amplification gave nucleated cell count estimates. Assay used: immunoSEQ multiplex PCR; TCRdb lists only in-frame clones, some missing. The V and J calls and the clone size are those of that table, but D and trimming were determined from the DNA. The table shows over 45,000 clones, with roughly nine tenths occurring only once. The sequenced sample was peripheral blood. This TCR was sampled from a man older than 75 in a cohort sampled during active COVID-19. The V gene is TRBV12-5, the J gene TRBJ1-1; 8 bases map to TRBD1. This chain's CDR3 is CASGLLQGGSTEAFF. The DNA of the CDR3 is TGTGCTAGTGGTTTGTTACAGGGGGGGAGCACTGAAGCTTTCTTT.